This T cell receptor beta chain is drawn from a study of Ad26.COV2.S vaccination and SARS-CoV-2 variants. Points from the study as a whole: Responses of T cells in total may have been underestimated by the TCR breadth and depth analyses.

J gave up 5 bases and V 5 bases, and 4 bases lay outside the gene matches. This CDR3 is 13 amino acids long. About this clone: The antigen remains undetermined.

Assay used: immunoSEQ multiplex PCR; TCRdb lists only in-frame clones, some missing. The sample comprises approximately 410,000 clones, 80% to 95% of which are singletons, and 1.5% to 2% rests with the top ten. Documented treatment: about 20 received Ad26.COV2.S at low or high dose, single or two shots; about 5 received placebo; per-sample allocation not given. Day 63 following the first vaccine or placebo injection was when the samples were taken. A Boston adult aged 18-55 years was the donor. The sequences come from peripheral blood, collected in a trial of Ad26.COV2.S vaccine versus placebo. The chain couples TRBV12-3 or TRBV12-4 to TRBJ2-7, with TRBD1 matching over 9 bases. The source is a person aged 18-65 years who received the Ad26.COV2.S COVID-19 vaccine or a placebo. This CDR3 is CASSRDRVHEQYF. As DNA, the CDR3 is TGTGCCAGCAGTCGGGACAGGGTTCACGAGCAGTACTTC.